This TCR beta chain derives from a study of response to subunit inactivated influenza vaccine. The study's findings and limits: With each seasonal influenza vaccination, the authors suggested, few new T cells are recruited.

Germline V gene lookup returns CDR1 SGHTA and CDR2 FQGNSA. Trimming removed 4 bases from V and 7 bases from J; junction bases left unmatched: 2. The CDR3 length is 12 residues. TCRdb redid the calling of the RT-PCR reads with MiXCR, one entry per CDR3 protein. Of about 540,000 distinct CDR3 sequences in the sample, 13% to 15% are singletons; the top ten hold roughly 10%. Notes on this clonotype: Its target is not known.

The sequenced sample was PBMCs from blood, obtained 11 to 12 days after vaccination. J is TRBJ1-2 and V is TRBV7-2; 8 positions agree with TRBD1. The source of this sequence is a man aged 45-60 years who received an inactivated influenza vaccine. The CDR3 sequence is CASSSGQGGYTF. CDR3 DNA: TGTGCCAGCAGCTCCGGACAGGGTGGCTACACCTTC.